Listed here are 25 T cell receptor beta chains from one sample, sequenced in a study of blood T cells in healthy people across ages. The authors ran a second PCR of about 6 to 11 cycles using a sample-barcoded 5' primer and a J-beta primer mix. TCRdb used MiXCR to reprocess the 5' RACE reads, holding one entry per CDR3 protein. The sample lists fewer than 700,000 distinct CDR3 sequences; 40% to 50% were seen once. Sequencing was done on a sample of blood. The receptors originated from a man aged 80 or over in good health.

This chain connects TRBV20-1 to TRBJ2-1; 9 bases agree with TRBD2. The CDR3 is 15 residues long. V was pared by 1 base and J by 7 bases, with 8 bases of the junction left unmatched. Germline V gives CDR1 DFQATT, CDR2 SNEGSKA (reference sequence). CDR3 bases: TGCAGTGCTAGAGGTATGGGACTAGCTTTGAATGAGCAGTTCTTC. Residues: CSARGMGLALNEQFF.

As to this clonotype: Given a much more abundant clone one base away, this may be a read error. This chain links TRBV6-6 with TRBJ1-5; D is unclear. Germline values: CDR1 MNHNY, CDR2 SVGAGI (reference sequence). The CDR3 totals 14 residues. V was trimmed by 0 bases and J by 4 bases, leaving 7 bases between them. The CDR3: CASSYSLLNQPQHF. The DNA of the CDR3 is TGTGCCAGCAGTTACTCGCTCTTGAATCAGCCCCAGCATTTT.

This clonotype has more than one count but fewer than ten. The DNA for the CDR3 is TGTGCCAGCAGCTCACGGCGGGTTGATACGCAGTATTTT. Its protein product is CASSSRRVDTQYF. The chain combines TRBV7-2 with TRBJ2-3; perhaps TRBD2 as D (5 bases). With 4 bases removed from V and 6 bases from J, the gap between germline ends came to 11 bases. Germline-derived CDR1 and CDR2 are SGHTA and FQGNSA. The CDR3 consists of 13 residues. The entire variable domain, with the rest obtained from reference TRBV7-2 and TRBJ2-3, is as follows: GAGVSQSPSNKVTEKGKDVELRCDPISGHTALYWYRQSLGQGLEFLIYFQGNSAPDKSGLPSDRFSAERTGGSVSTLTIQRTQQEDSAVYLCASSSRRVDTQYFGPGTRLTVL.

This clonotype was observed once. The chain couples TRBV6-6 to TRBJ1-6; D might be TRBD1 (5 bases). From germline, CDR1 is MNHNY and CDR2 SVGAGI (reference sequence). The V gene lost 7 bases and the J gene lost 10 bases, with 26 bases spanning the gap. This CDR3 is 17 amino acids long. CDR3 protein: CASISSGLPRAGSPLHF. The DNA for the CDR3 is TGTGCCAGCATTTCATCAGGACTCCCCAGGGCGGGGTCACCCCTCCACTTT.

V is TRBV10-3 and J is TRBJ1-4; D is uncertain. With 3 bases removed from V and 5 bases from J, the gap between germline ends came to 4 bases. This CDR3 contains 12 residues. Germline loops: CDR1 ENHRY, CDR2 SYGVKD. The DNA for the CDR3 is TGTGCCATCAGTGAAGAGAATGAAAAACTGTTTTTT. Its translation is CAISEENEKLFF.

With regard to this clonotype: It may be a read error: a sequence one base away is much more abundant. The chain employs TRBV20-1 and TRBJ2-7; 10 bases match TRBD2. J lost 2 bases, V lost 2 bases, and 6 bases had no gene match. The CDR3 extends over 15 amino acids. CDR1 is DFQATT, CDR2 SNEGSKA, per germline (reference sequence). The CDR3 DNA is TGCAGTGCTAGACTTACTAGCGGGAACCCCTACGAGCAGTACTTC. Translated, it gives CSARLTSGNPYEQYF.

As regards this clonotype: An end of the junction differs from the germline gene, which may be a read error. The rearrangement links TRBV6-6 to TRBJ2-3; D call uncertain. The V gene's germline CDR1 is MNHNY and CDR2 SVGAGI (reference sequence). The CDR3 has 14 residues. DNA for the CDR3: TGTGCCAGCAGTTTAGGGCCCGGCACAGATGCGCAGTATTTT. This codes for CASSLGPGTDAQYF.

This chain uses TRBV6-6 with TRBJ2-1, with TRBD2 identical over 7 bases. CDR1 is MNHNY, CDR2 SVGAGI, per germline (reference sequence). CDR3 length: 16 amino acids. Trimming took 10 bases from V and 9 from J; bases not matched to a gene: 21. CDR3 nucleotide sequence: TGTGCCATCGCCCTAACGGGAGGCGTCTTCGGGGGTGAGCAGTTCTTC. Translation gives CAIALTGGVFGGEQFF.

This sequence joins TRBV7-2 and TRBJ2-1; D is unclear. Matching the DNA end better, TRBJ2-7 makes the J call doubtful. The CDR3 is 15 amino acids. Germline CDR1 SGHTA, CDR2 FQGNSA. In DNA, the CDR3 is TGTGCCAGCAGCCGTCAGCTGTGGTCCTACAATGAGCAGTACTTC. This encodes CASSRQLWSYNEQYF.

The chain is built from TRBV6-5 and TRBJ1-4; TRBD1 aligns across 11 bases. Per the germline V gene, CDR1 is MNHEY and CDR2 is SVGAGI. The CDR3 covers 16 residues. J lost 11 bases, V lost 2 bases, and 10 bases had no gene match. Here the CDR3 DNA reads TGTGCCAGCAGTTACGTGAGGACAGGGGGCATGAAGAAACTGTTTTTT. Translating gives CASSYVRTGGMKKLFF.

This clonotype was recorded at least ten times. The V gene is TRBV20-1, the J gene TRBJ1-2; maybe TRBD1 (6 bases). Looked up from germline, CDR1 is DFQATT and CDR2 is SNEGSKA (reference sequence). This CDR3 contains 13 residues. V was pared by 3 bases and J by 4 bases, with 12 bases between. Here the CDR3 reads CSARPGASYGYTF. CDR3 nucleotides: TGCAGTGCTAGGCCGGGGGCCAGCTATGGCTACACCTTC.

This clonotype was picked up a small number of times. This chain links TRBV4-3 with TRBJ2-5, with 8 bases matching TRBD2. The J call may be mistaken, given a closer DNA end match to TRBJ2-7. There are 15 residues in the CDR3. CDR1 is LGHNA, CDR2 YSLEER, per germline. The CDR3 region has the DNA TGCGCCAGCAGCCAAGTATTCGGGGGGGGCTACGAGCAGTACTTC. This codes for CASSQVFGGGYEQYF.

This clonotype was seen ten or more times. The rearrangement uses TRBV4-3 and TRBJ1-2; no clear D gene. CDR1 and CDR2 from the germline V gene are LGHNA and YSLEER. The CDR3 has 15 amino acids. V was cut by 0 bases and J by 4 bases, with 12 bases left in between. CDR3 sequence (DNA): TGCGCCAGCAGCCAAGATGTGGCCGCTCCCTATGGCTACACCTTC. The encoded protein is CASSQDVAAPYGYTF.

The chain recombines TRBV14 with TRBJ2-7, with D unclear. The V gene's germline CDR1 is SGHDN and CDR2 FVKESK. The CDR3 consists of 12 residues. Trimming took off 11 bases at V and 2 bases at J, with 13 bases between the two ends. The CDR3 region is CAGRAGTYEQYF. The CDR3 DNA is TGTGCCGGTCGGGCAGGCACCTACGAGCAGTACTTC.

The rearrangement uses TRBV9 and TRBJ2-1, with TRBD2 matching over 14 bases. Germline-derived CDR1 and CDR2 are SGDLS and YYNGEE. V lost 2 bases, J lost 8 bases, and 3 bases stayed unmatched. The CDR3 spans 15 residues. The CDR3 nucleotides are TGTGCCAGCAGCGTGGGGACTAGCGGGGGAGATGAGCAGTTCTTC. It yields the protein CASSVGTSGGDEQFF.

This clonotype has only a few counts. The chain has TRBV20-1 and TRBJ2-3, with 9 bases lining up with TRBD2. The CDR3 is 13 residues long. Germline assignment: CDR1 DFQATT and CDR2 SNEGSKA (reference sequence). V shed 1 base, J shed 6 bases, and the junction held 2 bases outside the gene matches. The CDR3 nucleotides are TGCAGTGCTAGAGCGAGCGGGAGGGATACGCAGTATTTT. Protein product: CSARASGRDTQYF.

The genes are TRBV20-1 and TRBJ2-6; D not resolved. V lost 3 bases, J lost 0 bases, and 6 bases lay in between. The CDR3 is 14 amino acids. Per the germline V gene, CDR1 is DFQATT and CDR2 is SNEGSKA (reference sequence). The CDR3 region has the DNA TGCAGTGCTAGCCAGACCTCTGGGGCCAACGTCCTGACTTTC. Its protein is CSASQTSGANVLTF.

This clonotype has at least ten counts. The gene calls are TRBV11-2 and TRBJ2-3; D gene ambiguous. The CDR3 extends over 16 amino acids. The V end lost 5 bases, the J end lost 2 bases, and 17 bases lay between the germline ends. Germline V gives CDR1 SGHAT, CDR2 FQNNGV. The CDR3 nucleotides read TGTGCCAGCAGCGCGGCAGGATGGCAGAACACAGATACGCAGTATTTT. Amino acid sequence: CASSAAGWQNTDTQYF.

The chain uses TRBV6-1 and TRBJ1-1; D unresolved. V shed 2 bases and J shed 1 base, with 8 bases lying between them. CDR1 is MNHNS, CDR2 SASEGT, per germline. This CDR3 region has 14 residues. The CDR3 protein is CASSELVTNTEAFF. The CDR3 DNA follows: TGTGCCAGCAGTGAACTTGTAACGAACACTGAAGCTTTCTTT.

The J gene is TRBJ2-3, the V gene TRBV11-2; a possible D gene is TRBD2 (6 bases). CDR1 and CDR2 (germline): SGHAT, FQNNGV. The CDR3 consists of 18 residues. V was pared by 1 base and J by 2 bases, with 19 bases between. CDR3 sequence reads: CASSLVRTTGGFTDTQYF. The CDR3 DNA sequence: TGTGCCAGCAGCTTAGTTAGGACTACCGGTGGGTTCACAGATACGCAGTATTTT.

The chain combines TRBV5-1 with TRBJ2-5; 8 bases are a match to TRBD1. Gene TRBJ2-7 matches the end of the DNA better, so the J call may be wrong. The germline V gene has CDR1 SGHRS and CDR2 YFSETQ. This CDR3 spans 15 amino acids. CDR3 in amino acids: CASSLAEDRVHEQYF. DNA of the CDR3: TGCGCCAGCAGCTTGGCCGAGGACAGGGTACACGAGCAGTACTTC.

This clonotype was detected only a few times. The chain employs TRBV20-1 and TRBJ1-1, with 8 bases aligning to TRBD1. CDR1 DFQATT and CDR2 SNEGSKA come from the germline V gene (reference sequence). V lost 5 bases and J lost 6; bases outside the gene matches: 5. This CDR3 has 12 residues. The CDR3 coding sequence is TGCAGTGCTTCACAGGGGGGAGCTGAAGCTTTCTTT. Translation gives CSASQGGAEAFF.

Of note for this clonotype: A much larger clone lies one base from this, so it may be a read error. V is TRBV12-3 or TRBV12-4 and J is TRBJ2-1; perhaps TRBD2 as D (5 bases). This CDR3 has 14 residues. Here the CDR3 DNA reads TGTGCCAGCAGTTTAACTAGTCCCTACAATGAGCTGTTCTTC. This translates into CASSLTSPYNELFF.

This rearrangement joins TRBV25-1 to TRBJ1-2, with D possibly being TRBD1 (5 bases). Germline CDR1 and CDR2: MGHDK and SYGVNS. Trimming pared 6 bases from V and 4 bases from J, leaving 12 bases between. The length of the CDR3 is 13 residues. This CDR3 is CASSEHGGYGYTF. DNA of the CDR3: TGTGCCAGCAGCGAACATGGGGGCTATGGCTACACCTTC.

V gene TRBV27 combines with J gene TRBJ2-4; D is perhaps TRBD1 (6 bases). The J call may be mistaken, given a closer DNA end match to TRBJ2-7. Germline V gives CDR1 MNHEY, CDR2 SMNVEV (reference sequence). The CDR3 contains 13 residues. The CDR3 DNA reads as TGTGCCAGCAGTTCGATACAGGGTACCGAGCAGTACTTC. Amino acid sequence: CASSSIQGTEQYF.